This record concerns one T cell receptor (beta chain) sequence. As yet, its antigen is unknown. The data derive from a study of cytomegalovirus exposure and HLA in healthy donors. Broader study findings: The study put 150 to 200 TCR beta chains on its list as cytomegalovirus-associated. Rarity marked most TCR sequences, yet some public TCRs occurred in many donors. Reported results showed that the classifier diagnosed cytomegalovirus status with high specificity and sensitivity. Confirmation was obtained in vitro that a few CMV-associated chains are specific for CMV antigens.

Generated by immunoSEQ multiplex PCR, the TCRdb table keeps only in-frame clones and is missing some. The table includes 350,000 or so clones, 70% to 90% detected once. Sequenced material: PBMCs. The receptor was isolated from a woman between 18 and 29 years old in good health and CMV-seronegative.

CDR3 sequence: CASSLAEAGGINNEQFF. The CDR3 DNA reads as TGTGCCAGCAGCTTAGCTGAAGCGGGAGGTATTAACAATGAGCAGTTCTTC. The V gene is TRBV7-8, the J gene TRBJ2-1; 9 bases are a match to TRBD2. The CDR3 length is 17 residues. CDR1 and CDR2 from the germline V gene are SGHVS and FQNEAQ. V shed 0 bases, J shed 5 bases, and the junction held 8 bases outside the gene matches.